Given below is one T cell receptor beta chain in context. No antigen is known for it. Per-base quality was not reported, and no clone a single base away is much larger than it. Other nucleotide sequences in the sample specify the same CDR3. The data derive from a study of blood T cell repertoires in COVID-19 (dated by TCRdb to 2019 to 2021). Regarding the research as a whole: Samples covering the acute and convalescent phases of COVID-19 were provided by collaborators in the United States, Italy and Spain. The material from the prospective study consisted of cDNA or gDNA derived from T cells, B-cell-depleted T cells, or PBMCs. Subjects who had been exposed to COVID-19, were actively infected with it, or had recovered from it provided the deeply sampled blood TCRbeta repertoires that made up the dataset. The repertoires were made available in a free public database intended to serve as a resource for research on the immune response to SARS-CoV-2. Samples were obtained from the ongoing ImmuneRACE study (first 160 participants) and from 1,200 or so subjects provided by 6 global collaborators. A de-identified subject ID, COVID-19 status, age in years and sex were almost always included in the sample metadata. Where available, HLA class I and class II types were obtained from metadata supplied by the sample provider rather than from assay-based typing. General study outcomes and caveats: Clinical and demographic metadata were provided uncurated, with the amount varying by source and participant.

The immunoSEQ Assay, a bias-controlled multiplex PCR, was used to amplify TCRbeta CDR3 regions from genomic DNA. In the authors' own workflow: Nucleated cell counts per sample were estimated from amplification of reference gene primers within the assay. Sequence reads were collapsed and filtered to measure the absolute abundance of every unique TCRbeta CDR3 rearrangement. For each sample, productive Simpson clonality was calculated by taking the square root of Simpson's diversity index across productive rearrangements. The table comes from immuneACCESS by way of TCRdb, which keeps in-frame sequences with V and J called. Part of the clones is missing from these tables; in studies checked, under half for an unresolved V gene and the rest for unknown reasons. V and J calls and clone size are as listed in that table; D and trimming were resolved from the DNA. This sample gives around 300,000 clones in total; roughly nine tenths of them show up just once. Of the sample, 1.9% falls within the top ten clones.

In the prospective study, participants were roughly 18 to 100 years old, resided in 25 or so geographic areas of the United States, and were enrolled through a virtual design. To assign participants to cohorts, the prospective study relied on clinical history that participants themselves reported in a screening survey and a study questionnaire. For ImmuneRACE Cohort 3, a participant was defined as recovered based on two consecutive negative NP/OP PCR tests, clearance by a healthcare professional, or resolution of symptoms. Mobile phlebotomists in the prospective study collected whole blood, serum and a nasopharyngeal or oropharyngeal swab from every participant. Participants in the prospective study had the option to provide additional blood draws and questionnaires over a roughly two-month period. Prospective study blood samples were shipped either frozen or at room temperature before DNA extraction.

V sheds 6 bases and J sheds 9 bases, leaving 9 bases between their ends. From its cysteine to its phenylalanine, the CDR3 spans 10 amino acids. CDR3 DNA only is kept here, 30 bases in frame from base 1. CDR1 is given as DFQATT and CDR2 as SNEGSKA, both from the germline V gene (reference sequence). The sequencing input was PBMCs or T cells enriched from blood (not recorded which). This receptor was obtained from a woman between 55 and 75 years old who had recovered from COVID-19. The V and J segments used are TRBV20-1 and TRBJ2-1; no D gene is confidently identified. In nucleotides, the sequence is TGCAGTGCCAGCAGAGGTGAGCAGTTCTTC. Translated, this gives CSASRGEQFF.